This TCR beta chain was documented in a study of PD-1 blockade in classical Hodgkin lymphoma (dated by TCRdb to between 2020 and 2021). The study in broad terms: To define a peripheral blood immune signature of response to PD-1 blockade in classical Hodgkin lymphoma, the study combined TCR beta sequencing with CyTOF. Paper-wide results and their limitations: Only a single clinical trial cohort was studied, and what caused the repertoire differences, possibly disease activity or prior therapy, remained undefined. Baseline TCR diversity was reported to be lower in newly diagnosed patients than in healthy donors, and even lower in relapsed/refractory patients.

The sample's time point label is to be understood as: newly diagnosed, previously untreated cHL patient sample. PBMCs from patients with newly diagnosed, previously untreated classical Hodgkin lymphoma were sequenced as a comparison group for the relapsed/refractory trial patients. Peripheral blood was collected in 8 mL Vacutainer Cell Preparation Tubes, from which PBMCs were isolated by centrifugation and then cryopreserved. CDR1 and CDR2 are read off the germline V gene (reference sequence) as LNHNV and YYDKDF. Reading from cysteine to phenylalanine, the CDR3 counts 12 amino acids. Only the CDR3 DNA stays, 36 bases, in frame from base 1. Relative to germline, V is 3 bases shorter and J is 2 bases shorter, with 3 bases between their ends. To note about this clone: Its antigen remains undetermined. No clone much larger than this one lies a single base away; base qualities are absent.

Genomic DNA was isolated using the Qiagen DNeasy kit from unsorted PBMCs as well as from negatively selected CD4+ and CD8+ fractions. Using primers that anneal to V and J segments, immunoSEQ multiplex PCR amplified the TCR beta CDR3 regions. Amplification bias was minimized using a synthetic immune receptor repertoire, and residual bias was removed computationally after sequencing. The authors' pipeline ran thus. Repertoire diversity was quantified as the Shannon entropy index using custom Python scripts. Unsorted, CD4+ and CD8+ repertoires were analyzed separately, except in combined analyses where CD4+ and CD8+ sequences were merged in silico. Sourced from immuneACCESS, this table was stored by TCRdb with only in-frame sequences that have V and J called. A share of the clones is absent; for the studies checked, an unresolved V gene accounts for under half, and the remainder has no known explanation. That table gives V, J and clone size, and the DNA gave D and trimming. Here the sample has about 33,000 clones; 90% to 95% occur a single time. The ten largest clonotypes hold over 2% of the sample.

The sample comprised peripheral blood mononuclear cells (PBMCs). The sequence came from a human donor with classical Hodgkin lymphoma. The rearrangement joined TRBV15 to TRBJ2-3; the D gene identity is not certain. CDR3 reads: CATSRDTDTQYF. The DNA reads as follows: TGTGCCACCAGCAGGGACACAGATACGCAGTATTTT.